This is a list of T cell receptor beta chains from one sample in a study of blood T cell repertoires in COVID-19. Profiled with immunoSEQ multiplex PCR; TCRdb holds only in-frame clones, not every one. The sample has around 160,000 clones, roughly four fifths seen once. Sequences were obtained from peripheral blood. These receptors were collected from a human donor with acute or convalescent COVID-19. The donor label of this sample is uncertain. The CDR3 runs from the conserved cysteine through the conserved F or W. Fields, in order: clone size, V gene, D gene, J gene, CDR3 protein, CDR3 DNA. A D gene is named only where the DNA matches it firmly. Expanded clones are given a class, and other clones once, few, many or no size at all.

NA,TRBV6-2/TRBV6-3,NA,TRBJ1-5,CASSYPRVGQPQHF,TGTGCCAGCAGTTACCCGAGGGTTGGCCAGCCCCAGCATTTT
NA,TRBV14,NA,TRBJ2-7,CASSRMGRGPYEQYF,TGTGCCAGCAGCCGCATGGGCAGGGGACCCTACGAGCAGTACTTC
once,TRBV19,NA,TRBJ1-5,CASSVLGGDSNQPQHF,TGTGCCAGTAGTGTCCTCGGGGGTGATAGCAATCAGCCCCAGCATTTT
NA,TRBV11-3,TRBD1,TRBJ1-3,CASSSTGAGNTIYF,TGTGCCAGCAGCTCGACAGGGGCCGGAAACACCATATATTTT
NA,TRBV4-1,NA,TRBJ1-6,CASSQGGFPGNSPLHF,TGCGCCAGCAGCCAAGGCGGCTTCCCGGGTAATTCACCCCTCCACTTT
NA,TRBV19,NA,TRBJ1-5,CASSIEHHSNQPQHF,TGTGCCAGTAGTATAGAACACCATAGCAATCAGCCCCAGCATTTT
NA,TRBV7-8,NA,TRBJ1-3,CASSPRGEGNTIYF,TGTGCCAGCAGCCCCCGGGGGGAGGGAAACACCATATATTTT
NA,TRBV11-3,TRBD2,TRBJ2-3,CASSLGLALSTDTQYF,TGTGCCAGCAGTCTCGGACTAGCGCTTAGCACAGATACGCAGTATTTT
NA,TRBV6-5,NA,TRBJ1-2,CASSPHDLREGYTF,TGTGCCAGCAGTCCACACGATCTCCGGGAGGGCTACACCTTC
NA,TRBV30,TRBD1,TRBJ2-6,CAWSGETGSFSGANVLTF,TGTGCCTGGAGTGGGGAGACAGGGTCTTTCTCTGGGGCCAACGTCCTGACTTTC
NA,TRBV5-6,TRBD1,TRBJ2-1,CASSLQGTFSEFF,TGTGCCAGCAGCTTACAGGGGACCTTTAGTGAGTTCTTC
NA,TRBV4-1,NA,TRBJ2-7,CASSQGEGAYEQYF,TGCGCCAGCAGCCAAGGCGAAGGAGCCTACGAGCAGTACTTC
NA,TRBV12-5,NA,TRBJ1-6,CASGLHPNSPLHF,TGTGCTAGTGGTTTACACCCCAATTCACCCCTCCACTTT
NA,TRBV19,NA,TRBJ1-5,CASSIRRGGNQPQHF,TGTGCCAGTAGTATTAGGAGAGGTGGCAATCAGCCCCAGCATTTT
NA,TRBV27,NA,TRBJ1-5,CASSSRGGQPQHF,TGTGCCAGCAGTTCCCGCGGTGGTCAGCCCCAGCATTTT
NA,TRBV14,NA,TRBJ2-1,CASSQGRRSSYNEQFF,TGTGCCAGCAGCCAAGGGCGGAGAAGCTCCTACAATGAGCAGTTCTTC
NA,TRBV5-4,NA,TRBJ2-2,CASSRGQGFTGELFF,TGTGCCAGCAGTCGGGGCCAGGGGTTCACCGGGGAGCTGTTTTTT
NA,TRBV9,TRBD1,TRBJ1-6,CASSPGQRNSPLHF,TGTGCCAGCAGCCCGGGACAGAGAAATTCACCCCTCCACTTT
NA,TRBV12-5,NA,TRBJ1-1,CASGFGRMNTEAFF,TGTGCTAGTGGTTTCGGCAGGATGAACACTGAAGCTTTCTTT
NA,TRBV27,NA,TRBJ1-5,CASSPLYREDQPQHF,TGTGCCAGCAGTCCCCTATACAGGGAAGATCAGCCCCAGCATTTT
once,TRBV11-2,TRBD2,TRBJ2-3,CASSPGLAGGGTDTQYF,TGTGCCAGCAGCCCCGGACTAGCGGGGGGAGGCACAGATACGCAGTATTTT
once,TRBV6-1,NA,TRBJ2-3,CASSEGGSTDTQYF,TGTGCCAGCAGTGAGGGGGGTAGCACAGATACGCAGTATTTT
NA,TRBV12-3/TRBV12-4,NA,TRBJ2-7,CASSSPGGQQYF,TGTGCCAGCAGTTCCCCGGGCGGGCAGCAGTACTTC
NA,TRBV15,NA,TRBJ2-3,CATSNPRAYTDTQYF,TGTGCCACCAGCAACCCGAGGGCTTACACAGATACGCAGTATTTT